Below are 21 T cell receptor beta chains sequenced from a single sample in a study of T cell responses to AZD1222 COVID-19 vaccine. The method was immunoSEQ multiplex PCR; TCRdb's version includes in-frame clones alone and lacks a portion of them. The table has some 81,000 clones, approximately 85% seen once. The specimen comprised peripheral blood, sampled 28 days after the second AZD1222 dose. These receptors were collected from an adult who received the AZD1222 COVID-19 vaccine.

V gene TRBV5-1 combines with J gene TRBJ2-1, with 14 bases identical to TRBD2. V lost 3 bases, J lost 12 bases, and 5 bases stayed unmatched. This CDR3 region has 14 residues. Germline assignment: CDR1 SGHRS and CDR2 YFSETQ. CDR3 region: CASSSGTSGSGQFF. In DNA form, the CDR3 reads TGCGCCAGCAGCTCCGGGACTAGCGGGAGTGGGCAGTTCTTC.

The DNA of the CDR3 is TGTGCCACAAGACAGGGGATCGGCGAGCAGTACTTC. Amino acids: CATRQGIGEQYF. The chain has TRBV6-6 and TRBJ2-7; 8 positions agree with TRBD1. The CDR3 totals 12 residues. V trimming: 10 bases; J trimming: 6 bases; junction bases outside the gene matches: 8. CDR1 and CDR2 from the germline V gene are MNHNY and SVGAGI (reference sequence).

The chain has TRBV6-5 and TRBJ1-2, with a weak D call TRBD1 (5 bases). This CDR3 is 13 amino acids long. CDR1 is MNHEY, CDR2 SVGAGI, per germline. V lost 7 bases, J lost 6 bases, and 15 bases lay in between. The CDR3 sequence is CASTASGGNGYTF. The CDR3 DNA is TGTGCCAGCACGGCATCGGGGGGTAATGGCTACACCTTC.

V usage is TRBV29-1 and J usage is TRBJ2-3; 8 nucleotides line up with TRBD2. The junction had 6 bases not matched to a gene; V was cut back by 2 bases and J by 2 bases. Germline loops: CDR1 SQVTM, CDR2 ANQGSEA. This CDR3 contains 15 residues. The CDR3 reads CSVERTSRVTDTQYF. In DNA, the CDR3 is TGCAGCGTTGAACGGACTAGCCGGGTCACAGATACGCAGTATTTT.

This sequence joins TRBV15 and TRBJ2-7; possible D gene TRBD1, 6 bases. CDR3 length equals 18 residues. Per germline, CDR1 LNHNV and CDR2 YYDKDF (reference sequence). Trimming removed 0 bases from V and 4 bases from J, with 22 bases in between. The CDR3 DNA sequence: TGTGCCACCAGCAGAGATCTGGTCCTAGGGGGAGCATTTTACGAGCAGTACTTC. This sequence encodes CATSRDLVLGGAFYEQYF.

This chain uses TRBV30 with TRBJ1-6; D uncertain. The CDR3 covers 13 residues. The V gene lost 1 base and the J gene lost 7 bases, with 8 bases spanning the gap. Per germline, CDR1 GTSNPN and CDR2 SVGIG (reference sequence). The CDR3 bases are TGTGCCTGGAGTGCGGTGGAGAATTCACCCCTCCACTTT. It yields the protein CAWSAVENSPLHF. Using reference TRBV30 and TRBJ1-6 for the parts outside the CDR3, the full variable domain is SQTIHQWPATLVQPVGSPLSLECTVEGTSNPNLYWYRQAAGRGLQLLFYSVGIGQISSEVPQNLSASRPQDRQFILSSKKLLLSDSGFYLCAWSAVENSPLHFGNGTRLTVT.

The genes are TRBV30 and TRBJ1-6; D gene uncertain. V gave up 0 bases and J gave up 5 bases, with 5 bases separating them. The CDR3 is 13 residues long. CDR1 GTSNPN and CDR2 SVGIG come from the germline V gene (reference sequence). The CDR3, as DNA: TGTGCCTGGAGTGTCAGAGATAATTCACCCCTCCACTTT. It specifies CAWSVRDNSPLHF.

This clone was seen a handful of times. The rearrangement links TRBV2 to TRBJ1-2; tentative D call: TRBD1 (6 bases). Germline values: CDR1 SNHLY, CDR2 FYNNEI. The germline V and J ends were trimmed by 11 bases and 5 bases, with 18 bases remaining between them. The length of the CDR3 is 13 residues. The DNA of the CDR3 is TGTGCCGAACTCCGGGACACCTCGTATGGCTACACCTTC. This encodes CAELRDTSYGYTF.

The chain is built from TRBV29-1 and TRBJ2-7, with no clear D. The CDR3 length is 13 residues. Between the trimmed V and J ends, which lost 4 bases and 0 bases, there was a span of 10 bases. Germline V lookup: CDR1 SQVTM, CDR2 ANQGSEA. The CDR3 sequence: CSVGPISSYEQYF. The CDR3, as DNA: TGCAGCGTTGGCCCAATTAGCTCCTACGAGCAGTACTTC.

The V gene is TRBV6-5, the J gene TRBJ1-1, with D possibly matching TRBD1 (6 bases). This CDR3 contains 15 residues. Per germline, CDR1 MNHEY and CDR2 SVGAGI. With 4 bases removed from V and 6 bases from J, the gap between germline ends came to 18 bases. The CDR3 DNA reads TGTGCCAGCAGTTTACGGACAGTAGGAATCTCTGAAGCTTTCTTT. This sequence encodes CASSLRTVGISEAFF.

J is TRBJ2-7 and V is TRBV9; the D gene is possibly TRBD2 (6 bases). The CDR3 spans 16 residues. Germline V gene sequence: CDR1 SGDLS, CDR2 YYNGEE. V lost 4 bases, J lost 6 bases, and 23 bases lay in between. The CDR3: CASSRELRTPSTEQYF. The CDR3 DNA reads as TGTGCCAGCAGCCGGGAGCTTCGGACTCCATCTACCGAGCAGTACTTC.

The gene calls are TRBV7-9 and TRBJ2-1; no clear D gene. V shed 1 base and J shed 8 bases, with 12 bases lying between them. This CDR3 region has 14 residues. Per germline, CDR1 SEHNR and CDR2 FQNEAQ (reference sequence). The CDR3 spells CASSLDRASDEQFF. CDR3 nucleotides: TGTGCCAGCAGCTTAGACCGGGCGTCGGATGAGCAGTTCTTC.

CDR3 coding DNA: TGTGCCAGCAGCGCAGCAGCGAACACCGGGGAGCTGTTTTTT. Translating gives CASSAAANTGELFF. The rearrangement links TRBV9 to TRBJ2-2, with unresolved D. Per the germline V gene, CDR1 is SGDLS and CDR2 is YYNGEE. CDR3 length equals 14 residues. V was clipped by 3 bases and J by 0 bases, with 6 bases between them.

V gene TRBV5-1 combines with J gene TRBJ2-2; D not certain. Germline CDR1 SGHRS, CDR2 YFSETQ. There are 13 residues in the CDR3. Between the trimmed V and J ends, which lost 0 bases and 2 bases, there was a span of 2 bases. The CDR3 reads CASSLDNTGELFF. The CDR3 coding sequence is TGCGCCAGCAGCTTGGACAACACCGGGGAGCTGTTTTTT.

The rearrangement links TRBV19 to TRBJ2-3; 7 positions agree with TRBD2. V shed 4 bases and J 2 bases; nucleotides not matched to a gene: 3. Germline lookup yields CDR1 LNHDA and CDR2 SQIVND (reference sequence). The CDR3 has 14 amino acids. Here the CDR3 DNA reads TGTGCCAGTAGTACTAGCGGAGACACAGATACGCAGTATTTT. It yields the protein CASSTSGDTDTQYF.

The V call is TRBV7-3, the J call TRBJ2-6; TRBD2 aligns across 8 bases. The CDR3 totals 17 residues. Trimming at V came to 2 bases and at J to 1 base, leaving 4 bases not matched to a gene. In germline, CDR1 is SGHTA, CDR2 FQGTGA. CDR3 bases: TGTGCCAGCAGCTTATGGAGCGGGGGATCTGGGGCCAACGTCCTGACTTTC. It encodes CASSLWSGGSGANVLTF.

The genes are TRBV29-1 and TRBJ1-2, with unresolved D. CDR1 is SQVTM and CDR2 is ANQGSEA in the germline V gene. This CDR3 region has 12 residues. The V and J ends lost 6 bases and 4 bases respectively, with 12 bases between them. The CDR3 region has the DNA TGCAGCGTCACCGGGCCTCGCTATGGCTACACCTTC. It translates to CSVTGPRYGYTF.

J is TRBJ1-1 and V is TRBV19; the D is unclear. Germline V gene lookup returns CDR1 LNHDA and CDR2 SQIVND (reference sequence). V lost 7 bases, J lost 2 bases, and 14 bases lay in between. The CDR3 covers 14 residues. The CDR3 region is CASTDTARNTEAFF. As DNA, the CDR3 is TGTGCCAGTACCGACACCGCCAGAAACACTGAAGCTTTCTTT.

The rearrangement uses TRBV7-9 and TRBJ1-6, with D perhaps TRBD1 (5 bases). Germline CDR1 SEHNR, CDR2 FQNEAQ (reference sequence). This CDR3 contains 15 residues. The ends were cut back, 0 bases at V and 11 bases at J, with 14 bases in the middle. The CDR3 DNA is TGTGCCAGCAGCTTAGCAGGGGACGGATGGACACCCCTCCACTTT. This encodes CASSLAGDGWTPLHF.

The chain employs TRBV9 and TRBJ2-5; D ambiguous. Looked up from germline, CDR1 is SGDLS and CDR2 is YYNGEE. This CDR3 spans 14 amino acids. V shed 4 bases and J shed 4 bases, with 14 bases lying between them. The CDR3 reads CASSRASALETQYF. In DNA form, the CDR3 reads TGTGCCAGCAGCCGGGCCTCAGCGCTAGAGACCCAGTACTTC.

This chain links TRBV30 with TRBJ1-3; 10 positions match TRBD1. The CDR3 loop spans 13 amino acids. Germline CDR1 reads GTSNPN; CDR2 reads SVGIG (reference sequence). The J segment lost 4 bases and the V segment lost 5 bases, leaving 2 bases of the junction unmatched. The CDR3 spells CAWVTGGGNTIYF. CDR3 coding DNA: TGTGCCTGGGTGACAGGGGGCGGAAACACCATATATTTT. Together with reference TRBV30 and TRBJ1-3, the CDR3 gives the full variable domain: SQTIHQWPATLVQPVGSPLSLECTVEGTSNPNLYWYRQAAGRGLQLLFYSVGIGQISSEVPQNLSASRPQDRQFILSSKKLLLSDSGFYLCAWVTGGGNTIYFGEGSWLTVV.